Reported below is one T cell receptor (beta chain). Other DNA sequences of this sample code for an identical CDR3. Trimming at V came to 2 bases and at J to 7 bases, leaving 3 bases not matched to a gene. CDR1 and CDR2 from the germline V gene are SGHRS and YFSETQ. The CDR3 runs to 14 residues. This entry belongs to a study of blood T cell repertoires in COVID-19. Assay: immunoSEQ multiplex PCR; the TCRdb copy retains only in-frame clones and omits some. The table lists some 430,000 clones, roughly 91% of them singletons. The study recruited people aged roughly 18 to 100 years across under 25 US areas. Donors in Cohort 3 who had recovered were those with two negative PCRs, healthcare professional clearance, or resolution of their symptoms.

The genes are TRBV5-1 and TRBJ2-1; the match to TRBD2 covers 10 bases. This TCR was recovered from a man younger than 35 who had recovered from COVID-19. Material for sequencing was PBMCs or T cells enriched from blood (not recorded which). The CDR3 DNA follows: TGCGCCAGCAGCTTAGCGGGAGGGGGTAATGAGCAGTTCTTC. Its protein is CASSLAGGGNEQFF.